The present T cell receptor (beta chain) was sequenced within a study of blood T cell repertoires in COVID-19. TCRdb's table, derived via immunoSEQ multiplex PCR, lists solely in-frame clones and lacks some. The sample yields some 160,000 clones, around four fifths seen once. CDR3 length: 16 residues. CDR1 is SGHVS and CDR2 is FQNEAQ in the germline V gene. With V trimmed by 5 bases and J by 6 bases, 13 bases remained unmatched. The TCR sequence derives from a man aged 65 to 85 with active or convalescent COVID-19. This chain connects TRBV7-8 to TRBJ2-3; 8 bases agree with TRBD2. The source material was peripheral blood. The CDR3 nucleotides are TGTGCCAGCAGCCCCCGGAGAGGCGGGGGGTCGGATACGCAGTATTTT. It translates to CASSPRRGGGSDTQYF.